The present T cell receptor (beta chain) was sequenced within a study of blood T cell repertoires in COVID-19 (dated by TCRdb to 2018 to 2020). With regard to the full study: Collaborator samples came from the United States, Italy and Spain and covered acute and convalescent phases of COVID-19. A de-identified subject ID, COVID-19 status, age in years and sex were almost always included in the sample metadata. Where available, HLA class I and class II types were obtained from metadata supplied by the sample provider rather than from assay-based typing. The material from the prospective study consisted of cDNA or gDNA derived from T cells, B-cell-depleted T cells, or PBMCs. The repertoires were made available in a free public database intended to serve as a resource for research on the immune response to SARS-CoV-2. Samples were obtained from the ongoing ImmuneRACE study (first 160 participants) and from over 1,000 subjects provided by 6 global collaborators. Deeply sampled blood TCRbeta repertoires from subjects exposed to, actively infected with, or recovered from COVID-19 were included in the dataset.

V is pared back by 0 bases and J by 4 bases, with 13 bases lying between the germline termini. The germline V gene specifies LGHNA as CDR1 and YNFKEQ as CDR2. The CDR3 runs 16 amino acids, cysteine and phenylalanine included. The retained sequence is limited to the CDR3, 48 bases, with the frame set at the first base. In the prospective study, participants were about 18 to 95 years old, resided in about two dozen geographic areas of the United States, and were enrolled through a virtual design. In the prospective study, participants were assigned to cohorts based on the clinical history participants reported in a screening survey and a study questionnaire. Recovered participants in ImmuneRACE Cohort 3 were defined as having two consecutive negative NP/OP PCR tests, clearance from a healthcare professional, or resolution of symptoms. In the prospective study, mobile phlebotomists collected whole blood, serum and a nasopharyngeal or oropharyngeal swab from each participant. Prospective study participants could optionally give additional blood draws and questionnaires over a roughly 2-month period. Blood samples from the prospective study were shipped frozen or at room temperature prior to DNA extraction.

TCRbeta CDR3 regions were amplified from genomic DNA using the immunoSEQ Assay, a bias-controlled multiplex PCR. Per the original workflow: The number of nucleated cells in each sample was estimated from the amplification of reference gene primers within the assay. Sequence reads were collapsed and filtered to measure the absolute abundance of every unique TCRbeta CDR3 rearrangement. For each sample, productive Simpson clonality was calculated by taking the square root of Simpson's diversity index across productive rearrangements. TCRdb took this table from immuneACCESS and kept in-frame rearrangements with V and J called. Such tables lack part of the clones; where checked against another copy, unresolved V genes explain under half of the gap, and the rest is unexplained. For V, J and clone size, that table is used; D and trimming come from the DNA. This sample has more than 250,000 clones in its table, and roughly 88% of those were observed once. The ten largest clones represent over 2% of the sample.

Worth noting for this clone: The specificity of this receptor is unknown. Nothing much larger sits one base from this clone, and base qualities are not available.

General study outcomes and caveats: How much clinical and demographic metadata was included differed by source and by participant, and the metadata was provided uncurated.

The sequenced material came from PBMCs or T cells enriched from blood (not recorded which). The source is a man between 25 and 39 years old who had recovered from COVID-19. The V and J segments used are TRBV4-2 and TRBJ1-3, and possibly TRBD1, on 5 matching bases. The DNA sequence is given as TGTGCCAGCAGCCAAGAAACGGGGGATCGAGGAAACACCATATATTTT. This encodes CASSQETGDRGNTIYF.